This T cell receptor (beta chain) was found in a study of OX40 agonist ivuxolimab in advanced cancers. Study-level results: Nonresponders included some who also had low normalized T-cell clonal expansion.

The assay was immunoSEQ multiplex PCR, and TCRdb's table has in-frame clones only and misses some. Of some 30,000 clones listed, 75% to 95% are singletons. About this clone itself: What it binds is unknown.

This TCR was recovered from an adult with an advanced solid tumor such as melanoma, head and neck, liver or kidney cancer. This sample comprised CD4+ or CD8+ T cells sorted from blood, obtained in a trial of the OX40 agonist ivuxolimab.

CDR3 residues: CASSLGLAMRRGYNEQFF. The CDR3 region has the DNA TGTGCCAGCAGCTTGGGACTAGCGATGAGGAGGGGATACAATGAGCAGTTCTTC. The chain links TRBV11-1 to TRBJ2-1; 10 positions match TRBD2. CDR1 and CDR2 (germline): SGHAT, FQDESV (reference sequence). The junction had 12 bases not matched to a gene; V was cut back by 3 bases and J by 4 bases. The CDR3 contains 18 residues.